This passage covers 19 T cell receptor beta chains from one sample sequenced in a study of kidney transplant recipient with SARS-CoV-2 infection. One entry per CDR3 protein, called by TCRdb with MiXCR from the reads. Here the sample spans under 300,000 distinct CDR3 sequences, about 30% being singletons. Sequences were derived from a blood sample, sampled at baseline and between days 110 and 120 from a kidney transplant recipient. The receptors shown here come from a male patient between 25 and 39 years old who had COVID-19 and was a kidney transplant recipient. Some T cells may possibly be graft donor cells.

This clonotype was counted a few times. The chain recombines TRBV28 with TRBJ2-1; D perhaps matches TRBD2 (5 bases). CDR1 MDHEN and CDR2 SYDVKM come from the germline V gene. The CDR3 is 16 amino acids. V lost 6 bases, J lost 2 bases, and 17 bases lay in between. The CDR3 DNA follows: TGTGCCAGCAGGTCCAGGAAGAGGGTCGCCTACAATGAGCAGTTCTTC. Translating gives CASRSRKRVAYNEQFF.

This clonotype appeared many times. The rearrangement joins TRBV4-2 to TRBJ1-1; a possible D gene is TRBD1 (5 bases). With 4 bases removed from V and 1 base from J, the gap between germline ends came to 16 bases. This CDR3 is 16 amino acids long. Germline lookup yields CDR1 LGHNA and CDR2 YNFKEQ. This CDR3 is CASSRETGSKNTEAFF. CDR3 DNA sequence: TGTGCCAGCAGCCGAGAAACAGGTTCTAAGAACACTGAAGCTTTCTTT.

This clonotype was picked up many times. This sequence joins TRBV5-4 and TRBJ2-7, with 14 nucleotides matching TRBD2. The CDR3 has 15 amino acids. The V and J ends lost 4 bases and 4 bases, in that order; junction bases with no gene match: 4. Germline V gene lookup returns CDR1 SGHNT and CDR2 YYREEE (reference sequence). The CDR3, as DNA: TGTGCCAGCAGCACGGGACTAGCGGGAGTATACGAGCAGTACTTC. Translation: CASSTGLAGVYEQYF.

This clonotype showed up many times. The CDR3 region is CASSPRGRVDTEAFF. The CDR3 DNA follows: TGTGCCAGCAGTCCTAGGGGGCGCGTGGACACTGAAGCTTTCTTT. The chain has TRBV3-1 and TRBJ1-1; 7 bases fit TRBD1. The CDR3 sequence is 15 residues long. Germline V gives CDR1 LGHDT, CDR2 YNNKEL (reference sequence). The V gene end was trimmed by 6 bases and the J gene end by 3 bases; junction bases not matched to a gene: 10.

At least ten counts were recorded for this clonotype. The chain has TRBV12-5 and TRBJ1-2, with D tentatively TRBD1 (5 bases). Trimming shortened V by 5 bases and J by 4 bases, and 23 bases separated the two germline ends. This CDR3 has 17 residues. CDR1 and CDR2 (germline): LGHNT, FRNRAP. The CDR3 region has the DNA TGTGCTAGTGGTGCGGGGGATTTGCAGGGAAAGACCTATGGCTACACCTTC. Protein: CASGAGDLQGKTYGYTF.

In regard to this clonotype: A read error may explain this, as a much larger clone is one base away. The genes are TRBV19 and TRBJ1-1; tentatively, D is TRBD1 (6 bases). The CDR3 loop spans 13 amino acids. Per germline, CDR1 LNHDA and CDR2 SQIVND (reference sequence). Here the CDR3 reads CASGIGGRTEAFF. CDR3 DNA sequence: TGTGCCAGTGGTATCGGGGGCAGGACTGAAGCTTTCTTT. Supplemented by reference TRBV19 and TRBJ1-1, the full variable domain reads DGGITQSPKYLFRKEGQNVTLSCEQNLNHDAMYWYRQDPGQGLRLIYYSQIVNDFQKGDIAEGYSVSREKKESFPLTVTSAQKNPTAFYLCASGIGGRTEAFFGQGTRLTVV.

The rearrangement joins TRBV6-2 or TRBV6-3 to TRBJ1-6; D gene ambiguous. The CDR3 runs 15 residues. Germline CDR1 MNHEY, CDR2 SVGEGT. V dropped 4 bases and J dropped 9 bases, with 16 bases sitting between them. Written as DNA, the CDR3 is TGTGCCAGCAGTTCTGGCCCCGATGAGGGTTCACCCCTCCACTTT. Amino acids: CASSSGPDEGSPLHF.

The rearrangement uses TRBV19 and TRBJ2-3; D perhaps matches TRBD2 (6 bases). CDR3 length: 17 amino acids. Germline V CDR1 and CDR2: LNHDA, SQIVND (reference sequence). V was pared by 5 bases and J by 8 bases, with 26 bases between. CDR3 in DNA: TGTGCCAGTAGTGACGGCCTCGACGGAGGGCCAGCAGGTACGCAGTATTTT. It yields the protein CASSDGLDGGPAGTQYF.

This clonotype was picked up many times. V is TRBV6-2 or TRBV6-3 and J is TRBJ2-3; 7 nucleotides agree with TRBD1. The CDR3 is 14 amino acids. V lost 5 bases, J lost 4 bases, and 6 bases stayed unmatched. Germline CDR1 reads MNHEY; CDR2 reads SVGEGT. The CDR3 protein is CASSPGGVSDTQYF. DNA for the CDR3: TGTGCCAGCAGTCCAGGGGGAGTCTCAGATACGCAGTATTTT.

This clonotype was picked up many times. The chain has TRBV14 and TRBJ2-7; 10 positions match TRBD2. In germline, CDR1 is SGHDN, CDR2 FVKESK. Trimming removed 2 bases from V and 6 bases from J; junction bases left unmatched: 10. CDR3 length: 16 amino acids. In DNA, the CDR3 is TGTGCCAGCAGCCAACTAGCGGGAGTAGTCAGTGGCGAGCAGTACTTC. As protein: CASSQLAGVVSGEQYF.

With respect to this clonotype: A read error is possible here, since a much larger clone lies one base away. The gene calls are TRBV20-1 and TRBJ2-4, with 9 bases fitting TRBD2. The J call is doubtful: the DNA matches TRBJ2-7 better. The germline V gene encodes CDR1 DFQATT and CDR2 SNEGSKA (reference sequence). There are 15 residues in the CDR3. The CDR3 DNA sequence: TGCAGTGTCCTCGGCGGGAGGGCGGTAGCCTACGAGCAGTACTTC. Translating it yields CSVLGGRAVAYEQYF.

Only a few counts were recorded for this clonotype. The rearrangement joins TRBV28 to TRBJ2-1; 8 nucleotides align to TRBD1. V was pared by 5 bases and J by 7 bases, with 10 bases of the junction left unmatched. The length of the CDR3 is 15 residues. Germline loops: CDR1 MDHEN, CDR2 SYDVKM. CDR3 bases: TGTGCCAGCAGTACCGCTTGGACAGGGCTGAATGAGCAGTTCTTC. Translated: CASSTAWTGLNEQFF.

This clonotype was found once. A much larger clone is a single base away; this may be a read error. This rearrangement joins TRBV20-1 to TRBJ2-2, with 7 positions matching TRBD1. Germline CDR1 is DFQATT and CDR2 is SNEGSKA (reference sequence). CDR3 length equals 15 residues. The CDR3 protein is CNARPGTVNTGELFF. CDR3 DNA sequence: TGCAATGCCCGTCCGGGGACAGTGAACACCGGGGAGCTGTTTTTT.

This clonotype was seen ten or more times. CDR3: CASRGVAGAREQYF. Written as DNA, the CDR3 is TGTGCCAGTCGTGGGGTAGCGGGAGCGAGAGAGCAGTACTTC. V is TRBV6-2 or TRBV6-3 and J is TRBJ2-7, with TRBD2 identical over 9 bases. The CDR3 runs 14 residues. V shed 9 bases, J shed 7 bases, and the junction held 13 bases outside the gene matches. The V gene's germline CDR1 is MNHEY and CDR2 SVGEGT.

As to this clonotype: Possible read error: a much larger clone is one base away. The chain's CDR3 is CASSLKGKCRKTYGHTF. The CDR3 DNA is TGTGCCAGCAGCTTAAAAGGTAAGTGCCGAAAGACCTATGGCCACACCTTC. The chain links TRBV7-7 to TRBJ1-2; no firm D call. CDR1 is SSHAT, CDR2 FNYEAQ, per germline (reference sequence). This CDR3 comprises 17 residues.

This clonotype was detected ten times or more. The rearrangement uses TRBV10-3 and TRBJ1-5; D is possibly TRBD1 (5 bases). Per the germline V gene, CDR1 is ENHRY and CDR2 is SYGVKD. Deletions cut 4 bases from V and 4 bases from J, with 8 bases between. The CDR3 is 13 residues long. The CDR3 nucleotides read TGTGCCATCAGTGGGGAGGGGAATCAGCCCCAGCATTTT. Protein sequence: CAISGEGNQPQHF.

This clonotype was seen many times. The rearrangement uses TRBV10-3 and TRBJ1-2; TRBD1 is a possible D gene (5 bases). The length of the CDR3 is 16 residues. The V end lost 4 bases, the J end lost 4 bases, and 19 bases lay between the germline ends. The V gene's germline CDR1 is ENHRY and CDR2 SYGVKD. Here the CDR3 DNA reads TGTGCCATCAGTGGGATCTCCCCGGGGCTCCTCTATGGCTACACCTTC. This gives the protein CAISGISPGLLYGYTF.

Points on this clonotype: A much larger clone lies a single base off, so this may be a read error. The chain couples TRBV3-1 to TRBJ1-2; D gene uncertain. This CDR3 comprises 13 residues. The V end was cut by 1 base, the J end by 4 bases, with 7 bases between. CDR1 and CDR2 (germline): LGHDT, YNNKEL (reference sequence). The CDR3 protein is CASSQASGYGYTF. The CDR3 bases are TGTGCCAGCAGCCAAGCTTCCGGCTATGGCTACACCTTC. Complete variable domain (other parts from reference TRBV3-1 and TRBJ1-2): DTAVSQTPKYLVTQMGNDKSIKCEQNLGHDTMYWYKQDSKKFLKIMFSYNNKELIINETVPNRFSPKSPDKAHLNLHINSLELGDSAVYFCASSQASGYGYTFGSGTRLTVV.

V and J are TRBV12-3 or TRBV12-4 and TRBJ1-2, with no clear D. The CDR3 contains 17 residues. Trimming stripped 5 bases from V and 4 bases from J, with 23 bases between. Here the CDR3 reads CASSPTYSFRKTYGYTF. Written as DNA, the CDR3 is TGTGCCAGCAGTCCCACTTACAGCTTCCGAAAGACCTATGGCTACACCTTC.